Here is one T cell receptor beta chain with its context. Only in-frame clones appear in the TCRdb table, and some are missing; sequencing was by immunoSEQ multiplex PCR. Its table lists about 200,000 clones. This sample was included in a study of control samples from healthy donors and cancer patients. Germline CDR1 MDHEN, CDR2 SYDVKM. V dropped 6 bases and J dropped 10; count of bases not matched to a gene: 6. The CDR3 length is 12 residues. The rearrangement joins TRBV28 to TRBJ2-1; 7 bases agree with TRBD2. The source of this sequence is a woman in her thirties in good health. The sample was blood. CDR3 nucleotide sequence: TGTGCCAGCAGAGGACTAGTCGAAGAGCAGTTCTTC. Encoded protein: CASRGLVEEQFF.